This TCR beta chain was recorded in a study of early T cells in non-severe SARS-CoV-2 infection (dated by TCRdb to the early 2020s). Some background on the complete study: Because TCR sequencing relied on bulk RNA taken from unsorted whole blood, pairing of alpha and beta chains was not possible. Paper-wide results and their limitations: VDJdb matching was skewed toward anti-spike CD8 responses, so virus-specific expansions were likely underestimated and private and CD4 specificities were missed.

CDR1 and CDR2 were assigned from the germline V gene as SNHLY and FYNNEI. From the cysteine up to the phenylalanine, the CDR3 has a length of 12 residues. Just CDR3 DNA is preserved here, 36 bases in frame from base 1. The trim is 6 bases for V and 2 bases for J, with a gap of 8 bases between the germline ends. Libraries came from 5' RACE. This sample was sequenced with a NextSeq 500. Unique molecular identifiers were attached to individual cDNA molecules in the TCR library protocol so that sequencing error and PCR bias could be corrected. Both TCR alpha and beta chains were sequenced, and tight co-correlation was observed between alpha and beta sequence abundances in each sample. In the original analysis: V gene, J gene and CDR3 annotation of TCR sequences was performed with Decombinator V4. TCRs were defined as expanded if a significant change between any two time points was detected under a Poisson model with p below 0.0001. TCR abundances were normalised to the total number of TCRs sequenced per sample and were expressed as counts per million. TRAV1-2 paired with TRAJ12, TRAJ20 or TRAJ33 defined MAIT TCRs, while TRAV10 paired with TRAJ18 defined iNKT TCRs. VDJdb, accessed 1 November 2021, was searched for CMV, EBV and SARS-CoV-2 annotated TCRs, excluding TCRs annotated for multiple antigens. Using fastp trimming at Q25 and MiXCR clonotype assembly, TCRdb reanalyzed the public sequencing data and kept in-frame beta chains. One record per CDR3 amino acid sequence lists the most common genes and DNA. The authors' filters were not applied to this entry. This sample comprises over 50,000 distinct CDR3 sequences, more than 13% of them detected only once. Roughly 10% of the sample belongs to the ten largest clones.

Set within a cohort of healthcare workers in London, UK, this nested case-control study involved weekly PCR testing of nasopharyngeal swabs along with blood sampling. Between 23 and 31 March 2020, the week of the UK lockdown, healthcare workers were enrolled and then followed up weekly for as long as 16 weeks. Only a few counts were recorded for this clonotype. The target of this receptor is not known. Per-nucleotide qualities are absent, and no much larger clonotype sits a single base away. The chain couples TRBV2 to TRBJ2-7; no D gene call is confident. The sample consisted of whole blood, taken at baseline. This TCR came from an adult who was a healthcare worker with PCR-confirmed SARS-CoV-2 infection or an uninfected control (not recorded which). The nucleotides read TGTGCCAGCAGGAATGGAGCCTACGAGCAGTACTTC. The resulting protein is CASRNGAYEQYF.